What follows is one TCR beta chain and its context. Its target is unknown. This CDR3 spans 13 amino acids. The data were produced by immunoSEQ multiplex PCR, yet TCRdb's version contains in-frame clones alone and is incomplete. The sample consists of some 78,000 clones, roughly 86% of them appearing once. This sample is drawn from a study of identifying expanded T cells in peripheral blood. Notes on the study in general: Across healthy donors, higher total template counts meant significantly greater two-week count variance. Technical replicates showed about 1.2 changed clones; two weeks about 16.4; four weeks 19.

The chain combines TRBV21-1 with TRBJ2-7. TRBV21-1 is termed a pseudogene. This sequence was found in a person aged 18-69 years in good health. The sequenced material came from blood. The CDR3 DNA reads as TGTGCCAGCAGAGCAGCTTTGTTAGACGAGCAGTACTTC. Protein sequence: CASRAALLDEQYF.